A single sample gave rise to the 25 T cell receptor beta chains below, sequenced in a study of graft-versus-host responses after intestinal transplantation. Antigens for these TCRs are unknown. Repertoires were generated with immunoSEQ multiplex PCR, while TCRdb's copy carries only in-frame clones and drops some. The data contain about 93,000 clones, roughly 91% of them singletons. Sequences were derived from unstimulated CD8+ T cells sorted from spleen or lymph node cells, sampled before intestinal transplant. The receptors originated from a human donor who received an intestinal transplant.

The CDR3 protein is CASSDRDRGHGYTF. The CDR3 region has the DNA TGTGCCAGCAGTGATCGGGACAGGGGGCATGGCTACACCTTC. The chain uses TRBV6-1 and TRBJ1-2, with TRBD1 matching over 12 bases. Germline lookup yields CDR1 MNHNS and CDR2 SASEGT. The junction had 2 bases not matched to a gene; V was cut back by 3 bases and J by 6 bases. This CDR3 is built from 14 residues.

The rearrangement links TRBV27 to TRBJ2-1, with D possibly matching TRBD2 (6 bases). In germline, CDR1 is MNHEY, CDR2 SMNVEV (reference sequence). The V and J ends lost 2 bases and 0 bases respectively, with 8 bases between them. CDR3 length: 15 amino acids. The CDR3 bases are TGTGCCAGCAGTTTAACCGGGAGCTCCTACAATGAGCAGTTCTTC. Protein sequence: CASSLTGSSYNEQFF.

The V gene is TRBV4-1, the J gene TRBJ2-7, with TRBD1 matching over 9 bases. The V segment lost 0 bases and the J segment 5 bases; nucleotides outside the gene matches: 8. The CDR3 length is 16 residues. The germline V gene has CDR1 MGHRA and CDR2 YSYEKL. The CDR3 bases are TGCGCCAGCAGCCAAGAATCAGGGACAGGGTCCCACGAGCAGTACTTC. This translates into CASSQESGTGSHEQYF.

V is TRBV7-9 and J is TRBJ1-2; no definite D call. In germline, CDR1 is SEHNR, CDR2 FQNEAQ (reference sequence). The CDR3 consists of 16 residues. V was cut by 5 bases and J by 0 bases, with 16 bases left in between. CDR3: CASSPTVGGPNYGYTF. Here the CDR3 DNA reads TGTGCCAGCAGCCCCACGGTCGGCGGCCCTAACTATGGCTACACCTTC.

The J gene is TRBJ2-7, the V gene TRBV9; TRBD1 agrees at 9 bases. The V gene's germline CDR1 is SGDLS and CDR2 YYNGEE. The V gene end was trimmed by 2 bases and the J gene end by 4 bases; junction bases not matched to a gene: 4. The CDR3 runs to 14 residues. CDR3 residues: CASSVGTGRYEQYF. The CDR3, as DNA: TGTGCCAGCAGCGTTGGGACAGGGAGGTACGAGCAGTACTTC.

The gene calls are TRBV7-6 and TRBJ1-2, with D possibly TRBD1 on 5 matching bases. Trimming removed 0 bases at V and 8 bases at J, with 10 bases between. There are 13 residues in the CDR3. From germline, CDR1 is SGHVS and CDR2 FNYEAQ. CDR3 loop: CASSLAGGSGYTF. DNA for the CDR3: TGTGCCAGCAGCTTAGCGGGGGGATCAGGCTACACCTTC.

This chain connects TRBV4-3 to TRBJ2-7; 7 bases agree with TRBD2. Germline trimming cut 4 bases from V and 1 base from J; bases unmatched to any gene: 10. CDR3 length: 16 residues. Looked up from germline, CDR1 is LGHNA and CDR2 is YSLEER. CDR3 amino acids: CASSPAGVLGSYEQYF. CDR3 nucleotide sequence: TGCGCCAGCAGCCCGGCGGGAGTACTGGGTTCCTACGAGCAGTACTTC.

The CDR3 loop reads CASSSGTGHPYEQYF. The CDR3 bases are TGTGCCAGCAGTTCCGGGACAGGGCATCCCTACGAGCAGTACTTC. V usage is TRBV28 and J usage is TRBJ2-7, with 9 bases lining up with TRBD1. Germline lookup yields CDR1 MDHEN and CDR2 SYDVKM. This CDR3 comprises 15 residues. V was clipped by 4 bases and J by 2 bases; unmatched bases: 6.

The chain couples TRBV7-2 to TRBJ2-3; D not certain. The germline V gene has CDR1 SGHTA and CDR2 FQGNSA. Trimming left V 5 bases short and J 3 bases short, with 12 bases between. CDR3 length: 14 amino acids. CDR3 protein: CASSRWAETDTQYF. CDR3 coding DNA: TGTGCCAGCAGCCGTTGGGCTGAAACAGATACGCAGTATTTT.

The rearrangement uses TRBV7-2 and TRBJ2-1; D is uncertain. The CDR3 totals 12 residues. V dropped 5 bases and J dropped 10 bases, with 12 bases sitting between them. CDR1 is SGHTA, CDR2 FQGNSA, per germline. The CDR3 region is CASSPWQTEQFF. As DNA, the CDR3 is TGTGCCAGCAGCCCTTGGCAGACAGAGCAGTTCTTC.

The chain recombines TRBV5-6 with TRBJ1-2; D not certain. V lost 4 bases and J 5 bases, leaving 18 bases between the germline ends. CDR1 is SGHDT, CDR2 YYEEEE, per germline. This CDR3 spans 15 amino acids. CDR3 sequence: CASSQAARVRYGYTF. The CDR3 DNA reads TGTGCCAGCAGCCAAGCCGCGAGGGTTCGGTATGGCTACACCTTC.

In nucleotides, the CDR3 is TGTGCCAGCAGCCAAGCCCGTTCAGGGACTGATCGTGAAGCTTTCTTT. This codes for CASSQARSGTDREAFF. The chain recombines TRBV14 with TRBJ1-1; D is perhaps TRBD1 (5 bases). Germline V gives CDR1 SGHDN, CDR2 FVKESK. Trimming took off 1 base at V and 7 bases at J, with 19 bases between the two ends. The CDR3 covers 16 residues.

The chain recombines TRBV19 with TRBJ1-6; D remains unclear. Trimming removed 6 bases at V and 10 bases at J, with 16 bases between. Germline V gene lookup returns CDR1 LNHDA and CDR2 SQIVND (reference sequence). The CDR3 totals 14 residues. The CDR3: CASSEAAGGSPLHF. The CDR3, as DNA: TGTGCCAGTAGCGAGGCGGCCGGTGGATCACCCCTCCACTTT.

V is TRBV6-1 and J is TRBJ1-1; 8 bases match TRBD1. CDR3 length: 15 residues. V lost 4 bases and J lost 2; bases outside the gene matches: 6. In germline, CDR1 is MNHNS, CDR2 SASEGT. The CDR3 region has the DNA TGTGCCAGCAGTGGGGAGGGACAGGCAAACACTGAAGCTTTCTTT. Protein sequence: CASSGEGQANTEAFF.

The J gene is TRBJ1-2, the V gene TRBV18, with a possible D match to TRBD1 (6 bases). CDR1 KGHSH and CDR2 LQKENI come from the germline V gene. The CDR3 length is 13 residues. The V and J ends lost 0 bases and 4 bases respectively, with 6 bases between them. CDR3 residues: CASSPPGGYGYTF. Here the CDR3 DNA reads TGTGCCAGCTCACCACCAGGGGGCTATGGCTACACCTTC.

V gene TRBV19 combines with J gene TRBJ2-5, with D perhaps TRBD1 (6 bases). With 5 bases removed from V and 4 bases from J, the gap between germline ends came to 11 bases. This CDR3 is built from 13 residues. The germline V gene encodes CDR1 LNHDA and CDR2 SQIVND (reference sequence). The CDR3 reads CASSPNRVETQYF. CDR3 coding DNA: TGTGCCAGTAGTCCGAACAGGGTAGAGACCCAGTACTTC.

The J gene is TRBJ2-3, the V gene TRBV4-1, with 14 nucleotides matching TRBD2. Looked up from germline, CDR1 is MGHRA and CDR2 is YSYEKL. V gave up 4 bases and J gave up 3 bases; unmatched junction bases: 3. There are 16 residues in the CDR3. CDR3 sequence (DNA): TGCGCCAGCAGCCCGGGACTAGCGGGGGTGACAGATACGCAGTATTTT. Translation: CASSPGLAGVTDTQYF.

The chain joins TRBV28 to TRBJ2-7; 7 bases align to TRBD2. Trimming cost V 5 bases and J 0 bases; bases outside gene matches: 13. The V gene's germline CDR1 is MDHEN and CDR2 SYDVKM. This CDR3 region has 17 residues. The chain's CDR3 is CASSIPAGRRLSYEQYF. The DNA of the CDR3 is TGTGCCAGCAGTATACCAGCGGGACGGCGCCTCTCCTACGAGCAGTACTTC.

The chain joins TRBV29-1 to TRBJ2-1; no reliable D call. This CDR3 is built from 12 residues. Trimming left V 4 bases short and J 3 bases short, with 7 bases between. The germline gives CDR1 SQVTM, CDR2 ANQGSEA. The CDR3 DNA follows: TGCAGCGTTGTGAGTATCTACAATGAGCAGTTCTTC. This gives the protein CSVVSIYNEQFF.

J is TRBJ2-5 and V is TRBV2; 9 bases match TRBD2. Germline V gene sequence: CDR1 SNHLY, CDR2 FYNNEI. With V trimmed by 6 bases and J by 9 bases, 17 bases remained unmatched. CDR3 length equals 16 residues. The CDR3 reads CASRELAGSPHGSQYF. The CDR3 bases are TGTGCCAGCAGAGAACTAGCGGGCTCCCCCCATGGGTCCCAGTACTTC. Filled out from reference TRBV2 and TRBJ2-5, the complete variable domain reads EPEVTQTPSHQVTQMGQEVILRCVPISNHLYFYWYRQILGQKVEFLVSFYNNEISEKSEIFDDQFSVERPDGSNFTLKIRSTKLEDSAMYFCASRELAGSPHGSQYFGPGTRLLVL.

This sequence joins TRBV6-5 and TRBJ1-2, with D possibly matching TRBD1 (6 bases). The germline V and J ends were trimmed by 1 base and 0 bases, with 12 bases remaining between them. CDR1 and CDR2 (germline): MNHEY, SVGAGI. The CDR3 spans 16 residues. The CDR3 spells CASSYFRGAANYGYTF. The CDR3 DNA sequence: TGTGCCAGCAGTTACTTCCGGGGGGCAGCTAACTATGGCTACACCTTC.

V is TRBV30 and J is TRBJ2-2, with D possibly being TRBD1 (5 bases). This CDR3 is built from 13 residues. The V gene's germline CDR1 is GTSNPN and CDR2 SVGIG (reference sequence). V was trimmed by 5 bases and J by 8 bases, leaving 15 bases between them. CDR3 in DNA: TGTGCCTGGTACCAGGGCGGTAAGGGGGAGCTGTTTTTT. This gives the protein CAWYQGGKGELFF.

The V call is TRBV6-1, the J call TRBJ1-1, with 10 nucleotides matching TRBD1. The CDR3 runs 13 residues. Germline CDR1 MNHNS, CDR2 SASEGT. V trimming: 11 bases; J trimming: 5 bases; junction bases outside the gene matches: 8. The CDR3 reads CAGRQGAGTEAFF. CDR3 sequence (DNA): TGTGCCGGACGACAGGGGGCGGGAACTGAAGCTTTCTTT.

The chain carries TRBV30 and TRBJ2-7; TRBD1 might be the D (6 bases). This CDR3 has 14 residues. Between the trimmed V and J ends, which lost 0 bases and 5 bases, there was a span of 14 bases. Germline CDR1 is GTSNPN and CDR2 is SVGIG (reference sequence). The CDR3 region is CAWSVGQGLNEQYF. DNA for the CDR3: TGTGCCTGGAGTGTTGGGCAGGGGCTAAACGAGCAGTACTTC.

The chain recombines TRBV4-1 with TRBJ1-2, with D possibly TRBD1 on 6 matching bases. V was cut by 4 bases and J by 7 bases, with 19 bases left in between. This CDR3 is built from 15 residues. CDR1 and CDR2 from the germline V gene are MGHRA and YSYEKL. The CDR3 spells CASSPSLEGGSGYTF. The CDR3 nucleotides read TGCGCCAGCAGCCCTTCTCTCGAGGGGGGGTCTGGCTACACCTTC.